This T cell receptor beta chain was sequenced during a study of OX40 agonist ivuxolimab in advanced cancers. Notes on the study in general: Part of the nonresponder group also had normalized T-cell clonal expansion that was low. CD8+ T cells (on average) carried more expanded clones than CD4+ T cells.

CDR1 and CDR2 from the germline V gene are GTSNPN and SVGIG (reference sequence). The CDR3 extends over 16 amino acids. Trimming took 2 bases from V and 5 from J, leaving 19 bases between them. Assay: immunoSEQ multiplex PCR; the TCRdb copy retains only in-frame clones and omits some. The sample carries over 55,000 clones, about 84% recorded once. If patients had autoimmune disease history or systemic immunosuppression, they were excluded. The study sampled blood at baseline, cycle 4 day 1, and cycle 7 day 1. Concerning this clone: Its antigen remains unknown.

The origin of this receptor is an adult with an advanced solid tumor such as melanoma, head and neck, liver or kidney cancer. The source was CD4+ or CD8+ T cells sorted from blood, collected in a trial of the OX40 agonist ivuxolimab. The V gene is TRBV30, the J gene TRBJ1-5; possible D gene TRBD1, 5 bases. CDR3 nucleotide sequence: TGTGCCTGGAGTTTGGGGGGGGGAGCGAGCGATCAGCCCCAGCATTTT. Protein sequence: CAWSLGGGASDQPQHF.